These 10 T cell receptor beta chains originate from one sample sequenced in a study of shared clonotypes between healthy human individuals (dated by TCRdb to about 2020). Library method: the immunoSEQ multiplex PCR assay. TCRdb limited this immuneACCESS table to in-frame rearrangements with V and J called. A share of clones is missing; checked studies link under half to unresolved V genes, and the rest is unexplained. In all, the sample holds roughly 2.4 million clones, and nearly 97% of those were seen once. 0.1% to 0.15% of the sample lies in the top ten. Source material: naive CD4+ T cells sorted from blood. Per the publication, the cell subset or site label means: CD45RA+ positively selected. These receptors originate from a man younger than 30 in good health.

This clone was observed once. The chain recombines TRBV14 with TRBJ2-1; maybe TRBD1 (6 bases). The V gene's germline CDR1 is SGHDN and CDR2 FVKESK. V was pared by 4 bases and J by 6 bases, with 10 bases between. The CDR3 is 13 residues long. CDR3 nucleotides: TGTGCCAGCAGCCGGGGGCCCCTCAATGAGCAGTTCTTC. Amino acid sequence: CASSRGPLNEQFF.

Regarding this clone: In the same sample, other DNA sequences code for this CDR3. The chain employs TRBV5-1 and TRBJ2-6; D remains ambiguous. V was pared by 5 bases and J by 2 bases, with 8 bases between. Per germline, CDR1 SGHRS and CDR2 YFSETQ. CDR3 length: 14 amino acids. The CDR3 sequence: CASRLGPGANVLTF. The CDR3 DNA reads TGCGCCAGCAGGCTGGGTCCTGGGGCCAACGTCCTGACTTTC.

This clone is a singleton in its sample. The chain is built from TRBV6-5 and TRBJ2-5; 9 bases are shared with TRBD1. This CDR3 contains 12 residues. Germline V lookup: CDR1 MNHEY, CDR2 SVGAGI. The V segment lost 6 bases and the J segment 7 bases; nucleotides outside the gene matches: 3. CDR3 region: CASSLTGGTQYF. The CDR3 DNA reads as TGTGCCAGCAGCCTGACAGGGGGGACCCAGTACTTC.

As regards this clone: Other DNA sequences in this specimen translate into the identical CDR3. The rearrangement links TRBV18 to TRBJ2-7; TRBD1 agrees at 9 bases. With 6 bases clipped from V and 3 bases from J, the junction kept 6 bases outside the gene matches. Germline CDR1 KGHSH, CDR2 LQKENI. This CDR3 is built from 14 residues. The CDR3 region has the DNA TGTGCCAGCTCTTCCGGGACAGGGCTCTACGAGCAGTACTTC. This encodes CASSSGTGLYEQYF. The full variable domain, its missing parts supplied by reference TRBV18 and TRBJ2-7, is NAGVMQNPRHLVRRRGQEARLRCSPMKGHSHVYWYRQLPEEGLKFMVYLQKENIIDESGMPKERFSAEFPKEGPSILRIQQVVRGDSAAYFCASSSGTGLYEQYFGPGTRLTVT.

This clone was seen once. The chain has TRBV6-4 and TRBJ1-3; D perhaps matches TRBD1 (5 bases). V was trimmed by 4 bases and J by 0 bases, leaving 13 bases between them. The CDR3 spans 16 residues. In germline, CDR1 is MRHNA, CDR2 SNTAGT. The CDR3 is CASSVMDTSSGNTIYF. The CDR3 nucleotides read TGTGCCAGCAGTGTCATGGACACGAGCTCTGGAAACACCATATATTTT.

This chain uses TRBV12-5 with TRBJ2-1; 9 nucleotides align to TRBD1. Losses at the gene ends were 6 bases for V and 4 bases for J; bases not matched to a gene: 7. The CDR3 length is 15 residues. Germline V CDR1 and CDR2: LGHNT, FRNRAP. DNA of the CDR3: TGTGCTAGTGGCGCCAACAGGGGGCGATACAATGAGCAGTTCTTC. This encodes CASGANRGRYNEQFF.

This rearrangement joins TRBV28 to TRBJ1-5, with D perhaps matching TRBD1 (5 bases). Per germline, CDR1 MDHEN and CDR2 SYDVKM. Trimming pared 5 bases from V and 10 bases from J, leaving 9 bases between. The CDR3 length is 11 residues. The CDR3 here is CASSPDSPQHF. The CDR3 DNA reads TGTGCCAGCAGTCCCGACAGCCCCCAGCATTTT.

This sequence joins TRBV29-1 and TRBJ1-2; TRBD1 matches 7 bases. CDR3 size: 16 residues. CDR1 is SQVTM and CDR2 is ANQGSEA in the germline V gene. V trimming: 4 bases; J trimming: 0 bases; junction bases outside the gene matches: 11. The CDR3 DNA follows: TGCAGCGTTGGCCCCACAGGGGTCTTCGCTAACTATGGCTACACCTTC. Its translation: CSVGPTGVFANYGYTF.

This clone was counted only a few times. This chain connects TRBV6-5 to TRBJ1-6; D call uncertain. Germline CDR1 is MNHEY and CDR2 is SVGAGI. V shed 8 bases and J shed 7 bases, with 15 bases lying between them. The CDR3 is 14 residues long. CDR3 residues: CASSTGTFNSPLHF. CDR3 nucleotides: TGTGCCAGCTCGACCGGCACGTTCAATTCACCCCTCCACTTT.

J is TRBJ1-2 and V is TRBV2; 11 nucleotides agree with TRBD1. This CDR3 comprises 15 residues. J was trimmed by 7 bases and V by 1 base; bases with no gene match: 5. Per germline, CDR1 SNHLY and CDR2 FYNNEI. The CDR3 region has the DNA TGTGCCAGCAGTGAAGTGGGACAGGGGGTGGGTGGCTACACCTTC. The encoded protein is CASSEVGQGVGGYTF.